The clone carrying this T cell receptor beta chain was recorded only once. The V gene lost 10 bases and the J gene lost 3 bases, with 24 bases spanning the gap. Germline lookup yields CDR1 MDHEN and CDR2 SYDVKM. The CDR3 has 16 residues. This sample is drawn from a study of shared T cell receptors in the human thymus. TCRdb's copy holds only in-frame clones and misses some; the assay was immunoSEQ multiplex PCR. The data contain 640,000 or so clones, roughly 86% of them singletons. The same sample was also studied in work on human thymus T cells. That report adds: Thymus tissue was removed during corrective cardiac surgery. The related literature has documented a marked overlap of thymic repertoires among unrelated individuals.

The receptor was derived from a boy under three years old with a congenital heart defect. The sequenced sample was thymocytes. The rearrangement joins TRBV28 to TRBJ1-2, with a weak D call TRBD1 (6 bases). CDR3 nucleotides: TGTGCCACCCTTATACCTAGGGGGAAATGGGACTATGGCTACACCTTC. Translated, it gives CATLIPRGKWDYGYTF.